This is a list of T cell receptor beta chains from one sample in a study of Ad26.COV2.S vaccination and SARS-CoV-2 variants. Clones were sequenced by immunoSEQ multiplex PCR, and TCRdb holds only the in-frame ones, with some missing. The sample yields approximately 420,000 clones, 88% seen once. Sequenced material: peripheral blood, taken in a trial of Ad26.COV2.S vaccine versus placebo. Receptor source: a person aged 18-65 years who received the Ad26.COV2.S COVID-19 vaccine or a placebo. Both conserved end residues are part of each CDR3. A D gene is named only where the DNA matches it firmly. Size is omitted from some rows. Given values are once, few, many or a class for expanded clones.

v_call	clone_size	j_call	d_call	cdr3_nt	cdr3_aa
TRBV4-3	.	TRBJ1-3	.	TGCGCCAGCAGCCGCAACCCGCAGGGGTCCTTTGGAAACACCATATATTTT	CASSRNPQGSFGNTIYF
TRBV4-2	.	TRBJ2-3	.	TGTGCCAGCAGCCAAGATGTTTTAGCTCTAGATACGCAGTATTTT	CASSQDVLALDTQYF
TRBV10-3	.	TRBJ2-3	.	TGTGCCACCAGGGGGGGGGCTCGAGGAGCAGATACGCAGTATTTT	CATRGGARGADTQYF
TRBV7-2	once	TRBJ2-1	.	TGTGCCAGCAGCTTTTATTCGACAGACTACAATGAGCAGTTCTTC	CASSFYSTDYNEQFF
TRBV24-1	.	TRBJ2-7	.	TGTGCCACCAGTAAACAGGGTGCCCACGAGCAGTACTTC	CATSKQGAHEQYF
TRBV27	.	TRBJ1-5	TRBD1	TGTGCCAGCAGTTCCTGGGACAGGGGTGGCCAGCCCCAGCATTTT	CASSSWDRGGQPQHF
TRBV18	once	TRBJ1-1	.	TGTGCCAGCTCACCAAACGGACACAGGGACACTGAAGCTTTCTTT	CASSPNGHRDTEAFF
TRBV7-2	.	TRBJ2-7	TRBD2	TGTGCCAGCAGCTTAGATGGGGGGGGGAAGTACGAGCAGTACTTC	CASSLDGGGKYEQYF
TRBV5-1	.	TRBJ2-7	.	TGCGCCAGCAGCTTAATGAACGAGCAGTACTTC	CASSLMNEQYF
TRBV6-1	.	TRBJ1-1	.	TGTGCCAGCACCTATAACACGGGGAACACTGAAGCTTTCTTT	CASTYNTGNTEAFF
TRBV27	.	TRBJ2-3	TRBD2	TGTGCCAGCAGTCCGAACCCCTGGCTAGCGGGGGCCAGCACAGATACGCAGTATTTT	CASSPNPWLAGASTDTQYF
TRBV29-1	.	TRBJ2-7	TRBD2	TGCAGCGTTGAAGATCTGGTAGCGGGGGGCTACGAGCAGTACTTC	CSVEDLVAGGYEQYF
TRBV7-9	.	TRBJ2-7	.	TGTGCCAGCAGCTTAGTATTAAGGGGTTACGAGCAGTACTTC	CASSLVLRGYEQYF
TRBV6-5	few	TRBJ1-3	.	TGTGCCAGCAGTTACAGGGGCAGCTCTGGAAACACCATATATTTT	CASSYRGSSGNTIYF
TRBV4-3	.	TRBJ2-7	.	TGCGCCAGCAGCCAAGACCGGGCCGGTTGGGTAAAGGAGCAGTACTTC	CASSQDRAGWVKEQYF
TRBV6-5	.	TRBJ2-1	TRBD2	TGTGCCAGCAGTTACGACGGGACTAGCGGGGGGCAGTTCTTC	CASSYDGTSGGQFF
TRBV7-3	.	TRBJ2-1	TRBD2	TGTGCCAGCAGCTTAATTTCTAGCGGGAGACATTATTCCTACAATGAGCAGTTCTTC	CASSLISSGRHYSYNEQFF
TRBV14	.	TRBJ2-2	.	TGTGCCAGCAGCCCATCCTGGCCGGTCACGAACACCGGGGAGCTGTTTTTT	CASSPSWPVTNTGELFF
TRBV7-9	few	TRBJ2-3	TRBD1	TGTGCCAGCAGCTTTACCGGGACAGGAAGCACAGATACGCAGTATTTT	CASSFTGTGSTDTQYF
TRBV5-6	.	TRBJ1-4	.	TGTGCCAGCAGGTCCCTGGGGGGAAAACTGTTTTTT	CASRSLGGKLFF
TRBV18	.	TRBJ2-7	.	TGTGCCAGCTCGTCCTCGCGGGGAATCAACGAGCAGTACTTC	CASSSSRGINEQYF
TRBV27	.	TRBJ1-5	.	TGTGCCAGCAGTTCTTTAACAGGCAATCAGCCCCAGCATTTT	CASSSLTGNQPQHF
TRBV27	once	TRBJ2-6	TRBD1	TGTGCCAGCAGCTCAGACACATCGGGACAGGTCGGGGCCAACGTCCTGACTTTC	CASSSDTSGQVGANVLTF
TRBV6-2/TRBV6-3	once	TRBJ2-5	TRBD1	TGTGCCAGCAGTTACTCGGGACAGGGGCCCCACCAAGAGACCCAGTACTTC	CASSYSGQGPHQETQYF
TRBV14	once	TRBJ1-2	TRBD1	TGTGCCAGCAGCCGGCGGACAGGAGAATATGGCTACACCTTC	CASSRRTGEYGYTF
TRBV29-1	.	TRBJ2-7	.	TGCAGCGTTGAACTCCGGGTGGGGCAGTACTTC	CSVELRVGQYF
TRBV7-9	.	TRBJ2-1	.	TGTGCCAGCAGCCAGACAGCTACCTCCTACAATGAGCAGTTCTTC	CASSQTATSYNEQFF
TRBV9	.	TRBJ2-3	.	TGTGCCAGCAGCGTAGCTCATACGACCACAGATACGCAGTATTTT	CASSVAHTTTDTQYF
TRBV27	.	TRBJ2-7	.	TGTGCCAGCAGTTTATCGCAGTGGTCCTACGAGCAGTACTTC	CASSLSQWSYEQYF
TRBV18	.	TRBJ1-1	.	TGTGCCAGCTCACCTCTGGGGGACAAAGACCAAGCTTTCTTT	CASSPLGDKDQAFF
TRBV6-6	.	TRBJ2-3	.	TGTGCCAGCAGTTACTACGGGGGTACAGATACGCAGTATTTT	CASSYYGGTDTQYF
TRBV20-1	once	TRBJ2-5	TRBD1	TGCAGTGCTAGTATAGGACAGGGATTAGAGACCCAGTACTTC	CSASIGQGLETQYF
TRBV30	.	TRBJ1-1	.	TGTGCCTGGAGTGTGGAGGGGTCCACTGAAGCTTTCTTT	CAWSVEGSTEAFF
TRBV5-1	.	TRBJ2-3	.	TGCGCCAGCAGCTTGAGCCGGGGCAGAAGAGATACGCAGTATTTT	CASSLSRGRRDTQYF